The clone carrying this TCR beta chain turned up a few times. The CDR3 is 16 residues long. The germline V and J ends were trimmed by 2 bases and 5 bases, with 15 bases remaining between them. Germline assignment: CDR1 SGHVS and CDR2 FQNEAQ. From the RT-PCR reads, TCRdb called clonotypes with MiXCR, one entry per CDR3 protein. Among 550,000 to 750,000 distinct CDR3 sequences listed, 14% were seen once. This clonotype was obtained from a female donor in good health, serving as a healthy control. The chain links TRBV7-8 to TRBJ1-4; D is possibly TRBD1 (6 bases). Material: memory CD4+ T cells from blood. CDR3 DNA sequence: TGTGCCAGCAGCTTACCTACAGGGAATCACAATGAAAAACTGTTTTTT. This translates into CASSLPTGNHNEKLFF. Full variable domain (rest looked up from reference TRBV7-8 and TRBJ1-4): GAGVSQSPRYKVAKRGQDVALRCDPISGHVSLFWYQQALGQGPEFLTYFQNEAQLDKSGLPSDRFFAERPEGSVSTLKIQRTQQEDSAVYLCASSLPTGNHNEKLFFGSGTQLSVL.